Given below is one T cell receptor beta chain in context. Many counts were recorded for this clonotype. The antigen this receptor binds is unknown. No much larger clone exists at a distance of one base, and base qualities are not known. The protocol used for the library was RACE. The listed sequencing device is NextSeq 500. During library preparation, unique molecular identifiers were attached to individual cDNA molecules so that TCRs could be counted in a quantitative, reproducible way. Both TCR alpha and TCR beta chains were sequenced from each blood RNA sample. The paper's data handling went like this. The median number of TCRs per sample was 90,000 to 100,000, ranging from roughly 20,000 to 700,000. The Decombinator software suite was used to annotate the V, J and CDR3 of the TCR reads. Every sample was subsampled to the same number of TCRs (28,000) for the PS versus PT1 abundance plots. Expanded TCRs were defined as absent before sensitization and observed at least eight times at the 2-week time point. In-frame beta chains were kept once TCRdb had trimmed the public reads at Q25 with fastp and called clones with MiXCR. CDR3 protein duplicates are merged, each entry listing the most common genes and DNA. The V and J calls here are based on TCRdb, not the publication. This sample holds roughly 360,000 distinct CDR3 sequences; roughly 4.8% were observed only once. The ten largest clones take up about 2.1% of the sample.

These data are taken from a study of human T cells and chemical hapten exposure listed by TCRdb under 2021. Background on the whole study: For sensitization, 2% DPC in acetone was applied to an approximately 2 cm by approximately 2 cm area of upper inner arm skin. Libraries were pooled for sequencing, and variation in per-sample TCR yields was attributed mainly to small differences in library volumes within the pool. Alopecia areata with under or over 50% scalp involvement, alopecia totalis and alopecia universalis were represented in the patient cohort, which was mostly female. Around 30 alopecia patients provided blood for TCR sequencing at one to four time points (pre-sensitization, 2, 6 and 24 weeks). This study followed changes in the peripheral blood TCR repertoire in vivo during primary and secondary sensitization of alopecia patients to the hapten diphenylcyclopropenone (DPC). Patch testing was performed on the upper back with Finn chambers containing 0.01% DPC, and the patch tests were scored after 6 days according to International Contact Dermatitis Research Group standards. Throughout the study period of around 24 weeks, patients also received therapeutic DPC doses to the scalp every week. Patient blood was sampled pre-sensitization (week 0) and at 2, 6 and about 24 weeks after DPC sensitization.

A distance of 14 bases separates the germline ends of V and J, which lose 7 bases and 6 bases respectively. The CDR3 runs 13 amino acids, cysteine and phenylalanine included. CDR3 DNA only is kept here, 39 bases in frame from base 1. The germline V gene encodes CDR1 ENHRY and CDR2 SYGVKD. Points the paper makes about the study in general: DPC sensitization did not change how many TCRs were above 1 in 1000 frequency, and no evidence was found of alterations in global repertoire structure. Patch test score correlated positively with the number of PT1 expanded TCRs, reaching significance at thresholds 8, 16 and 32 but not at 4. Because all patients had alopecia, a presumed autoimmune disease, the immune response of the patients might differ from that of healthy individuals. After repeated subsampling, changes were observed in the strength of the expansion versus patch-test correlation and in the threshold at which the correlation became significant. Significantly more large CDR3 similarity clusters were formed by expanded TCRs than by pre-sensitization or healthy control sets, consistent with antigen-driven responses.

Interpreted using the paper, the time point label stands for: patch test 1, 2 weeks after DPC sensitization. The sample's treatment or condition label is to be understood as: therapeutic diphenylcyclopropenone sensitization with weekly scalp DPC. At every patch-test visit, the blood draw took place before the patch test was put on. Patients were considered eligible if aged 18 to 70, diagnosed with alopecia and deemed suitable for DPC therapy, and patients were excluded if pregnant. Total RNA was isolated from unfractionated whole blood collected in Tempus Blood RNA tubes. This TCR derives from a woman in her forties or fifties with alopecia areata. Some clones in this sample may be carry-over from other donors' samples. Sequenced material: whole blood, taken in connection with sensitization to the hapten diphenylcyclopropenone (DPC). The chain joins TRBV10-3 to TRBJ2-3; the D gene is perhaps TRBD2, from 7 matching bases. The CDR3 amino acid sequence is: CAIKGGGADTQYF. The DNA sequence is TGTGCCATCAAAGGAGGGGGGGCCGATACGCAGTATTTT.